This note documents a single T cell receptor beta chain sequence. A single base separates this from a much larger clone, so it may be a read error. The germline CDR1 and CDR2 sequences are MNHEY and SVGEGT. The CDR3 extends over 12 amino acids. V was pared by 4 bases and J by 6 bases, with 7 bases between. This entry is derived from a study of identical twins. TCRdb reanalysed the 5' RACE reads using MiXCR and keeps one entry per CDR3 protein. The sample includes some 1,600,000 distinct CDR3 sequences, about 32% of them seen just once. This chain joins TRBV6-2 or TRBV6-3 and TRBJ1-5, with D perhaps TRBD1 (6 bases). The TCR was taken from a newborn girl in good health. Sequencing was carried out using cord blood. The CDR3 bases are TGTGCCAGCAGTTCGGACAGTCAGCCCCAGCATTTT. Protein product: CASSSDSQPQHF.